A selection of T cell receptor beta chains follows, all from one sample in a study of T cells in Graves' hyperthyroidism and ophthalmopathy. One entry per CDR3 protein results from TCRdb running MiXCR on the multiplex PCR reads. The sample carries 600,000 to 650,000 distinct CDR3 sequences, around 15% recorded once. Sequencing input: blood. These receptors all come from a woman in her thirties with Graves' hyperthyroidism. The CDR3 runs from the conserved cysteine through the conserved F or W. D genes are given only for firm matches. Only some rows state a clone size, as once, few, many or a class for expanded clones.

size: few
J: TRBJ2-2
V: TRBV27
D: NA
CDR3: CATGDPGELFF
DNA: TGTGCCACGGGGGACCCCGGGGAGCTGTTTTTT

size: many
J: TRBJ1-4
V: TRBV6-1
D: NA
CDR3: CASREATSAANEKLFF
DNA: TGTGCCAGCAGAGAGGCGACCTCGGCGGCTAATGAAAAACTGTTTTTT

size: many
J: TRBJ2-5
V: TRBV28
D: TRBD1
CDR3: CASRTRGLETQYF
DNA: TGTGCCAGCAGAACAAGGGGGCTGGAGACCCAGTACTTC

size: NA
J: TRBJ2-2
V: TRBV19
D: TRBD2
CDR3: CASSRDKLAGGIIGELFF
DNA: TGTGCCAGTAGTAGGGATAAACTAGCGGGAGGTATTATCGGGGAGCTGTTTTTT

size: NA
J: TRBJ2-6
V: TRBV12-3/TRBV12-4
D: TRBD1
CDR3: CATSATRDRAGAPVLTF
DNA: TGTGCCACCAGTGCGACCCGGGACAGGGCCGGGGCACCTGTCCTGACTTTC

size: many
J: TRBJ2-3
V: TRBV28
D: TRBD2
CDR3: CASIQGSGSINTQYF
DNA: TGTGCCAGCATCCAGGGTAGCGGGAGTATAAATACGCAGTATTTT

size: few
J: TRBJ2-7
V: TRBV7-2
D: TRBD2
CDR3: CASSLLLTGGNYEQYF
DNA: TGTGCCAGCAGCCTCCTATTGACGGGAGGAAATTACGAGCAGTACTTC

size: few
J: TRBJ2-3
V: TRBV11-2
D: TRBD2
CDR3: CASSLDPGGWDTQYF
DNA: TGTGCCAGCAGCTTAGATCCGGGAGGTTGGGATACGCAGTATTTT

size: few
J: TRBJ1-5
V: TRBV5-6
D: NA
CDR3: CASSFSQGAQPQHF
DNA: TGTGCCAGCAGCTTTTCTCAGGGAGCTCAGCCCCAGCATTTT

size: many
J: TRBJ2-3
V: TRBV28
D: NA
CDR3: CASTLRGTDTQYF
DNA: TGTGCCAGCACCCTCCGGGGCACAGATACGCAGTATTTT

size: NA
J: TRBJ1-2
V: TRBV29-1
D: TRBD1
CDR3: CSVLGQGALGYTF
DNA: TGCAGCGTCCTGGGACAGGGGGCCCTTGGCTACACCTTC

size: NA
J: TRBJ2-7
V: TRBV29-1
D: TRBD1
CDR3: CSANEPSDRGTYEQYF
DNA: TGCAGCGCGAACGAACCCTCCGACAGGGGTACCTACGAGCAGTACTTC

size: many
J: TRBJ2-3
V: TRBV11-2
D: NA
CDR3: CASSFDRRTDTQYF
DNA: TGTGCCAGCAGCTTCGACAGACGCACAGATACGCAGTATTTT

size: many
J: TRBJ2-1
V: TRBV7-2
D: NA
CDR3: CASSQNRGGRNEQFF
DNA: TGTGCCAGCAGCCAGAACAGGGGGGGGCGGAATGAGCAGTTCTTC

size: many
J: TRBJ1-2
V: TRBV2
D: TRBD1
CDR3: CAGTGTDYGYTF
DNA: TGTGCCGGCACCGGGACAGACTATGGCTACACCTTC